These T cell receptor beta chains were read from a single sample in a study of T cell repertoires in cytomegalovirus infection. Using its own MiXCR run on the reads, TCRdb lists one record per CDR3 protein. The sample includes some 180,000 distinct CDR3 sequences, roughly 9% of them seen just once. Sequences were obtained from PBMCs. The receptors originated from a human donor in good health (CMV status not recorded). Some clones in this sample may be carry-over from other donors' samples. CDR3s include the opening cysteine and the closing phenylalanine or tryptophan. D genes are given only for firm matches. Rows give clone size only sometimes, using once, few, many, or a class for an expanded clone.

TRBV7-8,15,TRBJ1-5,many,NA,CASSLGGTSNQPQHF,TGTGCCAGCAGCTTAGGGGGCACGAGCAATCAGCCCCAGCATTTT
TRBV7-2,16,TRBJ2-7,many,NA,CASSLKPGQGPYEQYF,TGTGCCAGCAGCTTAAAGCCGGGTCAAGGGCCCTACGAGCAGTACTTC
TRBV12-3/TRBV12-4,13,TRBJ1-5,many,NA,CASSLQRYQPQHF,TGTGCCAGCAGCTTACAGCGATATCAGCCCCAGCATTTT
TRBV20-1,16,TRBJ2-3,many,TRBD2,CSARTSGRDYTDTQYF,TGCAGTGCTAGGACTAGCGGGCGGGACTACACAGATACGCAGTATTTT
TRBV5-1,14,TRBJ2-5,few,NA,CASSPGHSEETQYF,TGCGCCAGCAGCCCGGGACACTCGGAAGAGACCCAGTACTTC
TRBV4-3,16,TRBJ2-1,few,NA,CASSQDSWSDYNEQFF,TGCGCCAGCAGCCAAGATAGTTGGAGCGACTACAATGAGCAGTTCTTC
TRBV7-6,15,TRBJ2-7,many,NA,CASSLDGQENYEQYF,TGTGCCAGCAGCTTAGACGGGCAGGAGAACTACGAGCAGTACTTC
TRBV7-9,18,TRBJ1-2,many,TRBD1,CASSLDPGQGFRNYGYTF,TGTGCCAGCAGCTTAGATCCGGGACAGGGCTTCCGGAACTATGGCTACACCTTC
TRBV28,14,TRBJ2-5,many,TRBD2,CASSFGGRQETQYF,TGTGCCAGCAGTTTCGGGGGGAGGCAAGAGACCCAGTACTTC
TRBV23-1,14,TRBJ2-5,NA,NA,CARNSERRRETQYF,TGCGCCCGCAATTCAGAGCGCCGGAGGGAGACCCAGTACTTC
TRBV14,20,TRBJ1-5,few,TRBD1,CASSQVLPGQGHPARSLQHF,TGTGCCAGCAGCCAAGTTTTGCCGGGACAGGGACACCCGGCGAGATCACTCCAGCATTTT
TRBV6-5,12,TRBJ2-7,NA,TRBD2,CASSLAGGPDYF,TGTGCCAGCAGTCTAGCGGGAGGGCCTGATTACTTC
TRBV7-2,14,TRBJ1-1,many,NA,CASSPRRMNTEAFF,TGTGCCAGCAGCCCCAGACGCATGAACACTGAAGCTTTCTTT
TRBV6-1,15,TRBJ2-5,many,NA,CASSEGIGTQETQYF,TGTGCCAGCAGTGAAGGGATTGGAACTCAAGAGACCCAGTACTTC
TRBV7-9,15,TRBJ1-1,few,TRBD1,CASSPAGQANTEAFF,TGTGCCAGCAGCCCAGCGGGACAGGCGAACACTGAAGCTTTCTTT
TRBV7-9,14,TRBJ1-3,many,NA,CASSLALPGNTIYF,TGTGCCAGCAGCTTAGCCCTACCCGGAAACACCATATATTTT
TRBV19,17,TRBJ2-1,NA,TRBD2,CASQPLAGGPTYNEQFF,TGTGCCAGTCAACCTCTAGCGGGAGGGCCGACCTACAATGAGCAGTTCTTC
TRBV20-1,15,TRBJ2-1,many,NA,CSARDRSGLYNEQFF,TGCAGTGCTAGAGATCGGAGCGGGCTCTACAATGAGCAGTTCTTC
TRBV28,14,TRBJ1-1,NA,NA,CASKRGILNTEAFF,TGTGCCAGCAAACGAGGTATACTGAACACTGAAGCTTTCTTT
TRBV20-1,16,TRBJ1-1,few,NA,CSARDPTVDHPTEAFF,TGCAGTGCTAGAGATCCTACGGTGGACCATCCCACTGAAGCTTTCTTT
TRBV28,14,TRBJ1-1,many,NA,CASSYSVGSTEAFF,TGTGCCAGCAGTTACTCGGTCGGGAGCACTGAAGCTTTCTTT
TRBV7-9,15,TRBJ2-1,many,TRBD2,CASSIIAGGPNEQFF,TGTGCCAGCAGCATTATAGCGGGGGGACCCAATGAGCAGTTCTTC
TRBV7-2,12,TRBJ2-3,many,NA,CALGTSTDTQYF,TGTGCCCTAGGGACTTCCACAGATACGCAGTATTTT
TRBV10-3,13,TRBJ2-2,NA,NA,CAISESTRSELFF,TGTGCCATCAGTGAGTCCACTCGTTCAGAGCTGTTTTTT
TRBV6-4,13,TRBJ1-1,many,NA,CASSDRDNTEAFF,TGTGCCAGCAGTGACCGGGACAACACTGAAGCTTTCTTT
TRBV30,16,TRBJ1-6,NA,TRBD1,CAWRRDRQATGTPLHF,TGTGCCTGGAGGAGGGACAGGCAGGCAACGGGGACACCCCTCCACTTT
TRBV28,19,TRBJ2-3,NA,TRBD2,CASSPPYDTSVLGADTQYF,TGTGCCAGCAGTCCACCCTACGATACTAGCGTCCTGGGGGCAGATACGCAGTATTTT
TRBV28,15,TRBJ1-6,many,TRBD1,CASSGQGFLWSPLHF,TGTGCCAGCAGCGGACAGGGGTTCCTTTGGTCACCCCTCCACTTT
TRBV7-2,14,TRBJ2-7,many,NA,CASTETLRVYEQYF,TGTGCCAGCACCGAAACCCTGAGGGTCTACGAGCAGTACTTC
TRBV7-7,15,TRBJ2-5,NA,TRBD2,CASSSGGGGLKTKYF,TGTGCCAGCAGCTCCGGCGGGGGGGGGCTGAAGACCAAGTACTTC
TRBV6-2/TRBV6-3,14,TRBJ2-1,many,TRBD1,CASMVAGGSNEQFF,TGTGCAAGCATGGTGGCAGGGGGATCGAATGAGCAGTTCTTC
TRBV11-2,16,TRBJ2-7,NA,NA,CASSLGPRQVSYEQYF,TGTGCCAGCAGCTTAGGTCCCCGACAGGTCTCCTACGAGCAGTACTTC
TRBV29-1,14,TRBJ1-1,NA,NA,CSAPGRERIAEAFF,TGCAGCGCCCCGGGCAGGGAACGGATCGCTGAAGCTTTCTTT
TRBV7-6,16,TRBJ2-1,few,TRBD1,CASSLLSGQGNNEQFF,TGTGCCAGCAGCTTATTGTCGGGACAGGGTAACAATGAGCAGTTCTTC
TRBV6-2/TRBV6-3,12,TRBJ2-2,NA,NA,CASSYWVGELFF,TGTGCCAGCAGTTATTGGGTCGGGGAGCTGTTTTTT
TRBV14,13,TRBJ1-1,few,NA,CASSQDRRGGAFF,TGTGCCAGCAGCCAAGATAGGCGGGGGGGAGCTTTCTTT
TRBV12-3/TRBV12-4,14,TRBJ2-3,many,NA,CASKGTGGTDTQYF,TGTGCCAGCAAGGGAACCGGGGGCACAGATACGCAGTATTTT
TRBV6-2/TRBV6-3,13,TRBJ2-7,NA,NA,CASSSQTTGEQYF,TGTGCCAGCAGTTCACAGACGACCGGGGAGCAGTACTTC
TRBV20-1,13,TRBJ2-3,NA,NA,CSARPEITDTQYF,TGCAGTGCTAGACCGGAAATCACAGATACGCAGTATTTT
TRBV6-4,13,TRBJ1-1,NA,TRBD1,CASRDRVNTEAFF,TGTGCCAGCAGGGACAGGGTGAACACTGAAGCTTTCTTT
TRBV3-1,13,TRBJ1-2,NA,NA,CASSQGREDGYTF,TGTGCCAGCAGCCAAGGCAGGGAGGATGGCTACACCTTC
TRBV5-3,14,TRBJ1-2,NA,NA,CASGGNGNFYGYTF,TGTGCCAGCGGGGGAAACGGCAATTTCTATGGCTACACCTTC